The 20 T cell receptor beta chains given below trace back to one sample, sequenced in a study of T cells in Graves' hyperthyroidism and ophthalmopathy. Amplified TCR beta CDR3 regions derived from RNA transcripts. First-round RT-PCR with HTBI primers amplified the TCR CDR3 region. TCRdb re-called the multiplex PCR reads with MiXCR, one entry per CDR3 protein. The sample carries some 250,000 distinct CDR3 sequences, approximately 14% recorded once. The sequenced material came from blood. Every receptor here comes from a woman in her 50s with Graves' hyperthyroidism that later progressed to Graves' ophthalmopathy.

The CDR3 protein is CASSFHTAPDNEQFF. The CDR3 nucleotides are TGTGCCAGCAGCTTCCATACCGCGCCGGACAATGAGCAGTTCTTC. The chain uses TRBV7-9 and TRBJ2-1, with D uncertain. The germline CDR1 and CDR2 sequences are SEHNR and FQNEAQ (reference sequence). Trimming took 3 bases from V and 5 from J, leaving 14 bases between them. This CDR3 comprises 15 residues. Full variable domain (remainder filled in from reference TRBV7-9 and TRBJ2-1): DTGVSQNPRHKITKRGQNVTFRCDPISEHNRLYWYRQTLGQGPEFLTYFQNEAQLEKSRLLSDRFSAERPKGSFSTLEIQRTEQGDSAMYLCASSFHTAPDNEQFFGPGTRLTVL.

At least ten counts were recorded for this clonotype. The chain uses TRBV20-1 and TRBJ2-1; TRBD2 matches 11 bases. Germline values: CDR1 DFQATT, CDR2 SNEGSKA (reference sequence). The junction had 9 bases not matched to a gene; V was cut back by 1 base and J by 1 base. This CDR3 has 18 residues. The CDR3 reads CSARASSGTSGSYNEQFF. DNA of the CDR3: TGCAGTGCTAGAGCGTCTTCCGGGACTAGCGGATCCTACAATGAGCAGTTCTTC.

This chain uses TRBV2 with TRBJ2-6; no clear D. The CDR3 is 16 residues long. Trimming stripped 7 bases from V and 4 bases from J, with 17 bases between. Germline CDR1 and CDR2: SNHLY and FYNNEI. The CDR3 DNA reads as TGTGCCAGCATAACAAACCTCCCCGGGGGGGCCAACGTCCTGACTTTC. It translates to CASITNLPGGANVLTF. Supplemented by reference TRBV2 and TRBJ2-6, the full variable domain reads EPEVTQTPSHQVTQMGQEVILRCVPISNHLYFYWYRQILGQKVEFLVSFYNNEISEKSEIFDDQFSVERPDGSNFTLKIRSTKLEDSAMYFCASITNLPGGANVLTFGAGSRLTVL.

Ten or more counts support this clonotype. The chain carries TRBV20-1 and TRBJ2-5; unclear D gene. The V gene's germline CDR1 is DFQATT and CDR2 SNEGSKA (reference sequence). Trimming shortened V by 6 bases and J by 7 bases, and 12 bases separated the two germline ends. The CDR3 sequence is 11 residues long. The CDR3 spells CSAPGGWTQYF. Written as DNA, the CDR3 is TGCAGTGCCCCGGGTGGTTGGACCCAGTACTTC.

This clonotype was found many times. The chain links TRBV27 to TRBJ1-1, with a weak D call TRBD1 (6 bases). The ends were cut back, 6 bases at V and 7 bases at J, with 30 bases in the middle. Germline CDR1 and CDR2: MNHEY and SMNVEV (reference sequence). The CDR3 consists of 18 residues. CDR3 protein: CASSSSAPDRDTGFEAFF. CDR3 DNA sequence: TGTGCCAGCAGCTCCTCTGCCCCCGACCGGGACACGGGATTTGAAGCTTTCTTT.

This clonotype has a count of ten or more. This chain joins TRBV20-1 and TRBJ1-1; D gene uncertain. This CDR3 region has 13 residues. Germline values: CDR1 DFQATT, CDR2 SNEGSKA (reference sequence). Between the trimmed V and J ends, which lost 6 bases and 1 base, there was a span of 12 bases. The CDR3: CSAEYPSNTEAFF. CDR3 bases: TGCAGTGCCGAGTACCCATCGAACACTGAAGCTTTCTTT.

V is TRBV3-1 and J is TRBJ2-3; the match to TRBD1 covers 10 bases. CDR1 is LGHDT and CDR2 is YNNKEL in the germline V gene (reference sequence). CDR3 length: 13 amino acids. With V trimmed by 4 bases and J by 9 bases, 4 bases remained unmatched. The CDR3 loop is CASSPLGQGTQYF. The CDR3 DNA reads TGTGCCAGCAGCCCGTTGGGACAGGGGACGCAGTATTTT.

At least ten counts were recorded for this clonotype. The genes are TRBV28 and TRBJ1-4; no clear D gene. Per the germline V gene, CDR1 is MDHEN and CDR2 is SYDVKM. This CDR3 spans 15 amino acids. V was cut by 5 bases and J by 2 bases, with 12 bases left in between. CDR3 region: CASSLGRTTNEKLFF. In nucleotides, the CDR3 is TGTGCCAGCAGTCTCGGACGTACCACTAATGAAAAACTGTTTTTT.

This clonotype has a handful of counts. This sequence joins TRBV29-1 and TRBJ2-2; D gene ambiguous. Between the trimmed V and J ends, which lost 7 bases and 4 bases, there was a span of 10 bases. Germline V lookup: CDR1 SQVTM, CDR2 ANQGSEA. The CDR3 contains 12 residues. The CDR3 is CSAPVGTGELFF. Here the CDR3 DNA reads TGCAGCGCCCCGGTTGGCACCGGGGAGCTGTTTTTT.

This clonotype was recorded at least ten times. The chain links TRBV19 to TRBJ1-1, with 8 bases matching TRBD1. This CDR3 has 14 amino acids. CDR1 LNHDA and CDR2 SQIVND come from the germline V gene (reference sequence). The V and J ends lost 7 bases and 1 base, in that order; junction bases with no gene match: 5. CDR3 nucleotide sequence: TGTGCCAGTAACTCCGGGACAGGGAACACTGAAGCTTTCTTT. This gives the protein CASNSGTGNTEAFF.

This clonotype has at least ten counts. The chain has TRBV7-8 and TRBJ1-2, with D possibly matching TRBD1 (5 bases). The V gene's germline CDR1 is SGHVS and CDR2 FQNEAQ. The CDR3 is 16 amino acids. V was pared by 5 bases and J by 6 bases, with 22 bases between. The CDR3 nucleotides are TGTGCCAGCAGCCCCTATGGGGCGCGCCTTCTCAATGGCTACACCTTC. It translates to CASSPYGARLLNGYTF.

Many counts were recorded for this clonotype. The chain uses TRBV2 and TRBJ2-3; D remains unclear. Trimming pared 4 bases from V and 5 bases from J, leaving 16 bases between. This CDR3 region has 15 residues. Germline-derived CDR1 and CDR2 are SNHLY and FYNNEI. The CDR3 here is CASSGVITVEDTQYF. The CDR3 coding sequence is TGTGCCAGCAGTGGCGTCATTACGGTCGAAGATACGCAGTATTTT.

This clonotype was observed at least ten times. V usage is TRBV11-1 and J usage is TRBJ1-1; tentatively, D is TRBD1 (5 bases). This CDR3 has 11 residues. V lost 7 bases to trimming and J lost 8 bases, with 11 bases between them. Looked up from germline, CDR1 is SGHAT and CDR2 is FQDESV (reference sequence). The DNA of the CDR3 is TGTGCCAGCACCCCAAGGGGAGAAGCTTTCTTT. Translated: CASTPRGEAFF.

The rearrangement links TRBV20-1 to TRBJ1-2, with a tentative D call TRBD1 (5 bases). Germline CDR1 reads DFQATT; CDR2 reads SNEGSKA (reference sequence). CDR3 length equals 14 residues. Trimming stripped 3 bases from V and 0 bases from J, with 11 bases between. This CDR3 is CSASTGGSNYGYTF. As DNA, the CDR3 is TGCAGTGCTAGTACCGGGGGATCTAACTATGGCTACACCTTC.

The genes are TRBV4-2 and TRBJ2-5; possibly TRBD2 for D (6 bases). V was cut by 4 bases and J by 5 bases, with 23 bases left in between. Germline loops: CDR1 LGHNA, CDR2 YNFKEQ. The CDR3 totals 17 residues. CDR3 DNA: TGTGCCAGCAGCCCCCTCAGGAGGGACGCCGAAGGGGAGACCCAGTACTTC. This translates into CASSPLRRDAEGETQYF.

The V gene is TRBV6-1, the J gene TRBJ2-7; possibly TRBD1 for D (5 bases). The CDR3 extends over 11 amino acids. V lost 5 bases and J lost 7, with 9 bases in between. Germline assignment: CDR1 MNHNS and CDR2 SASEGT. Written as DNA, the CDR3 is TGTGCCAGCAGTCCAGGACAAGAGCAGTACTTC. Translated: CASSPGQEQYF.

Here the CDR3 DNA reads TGTGCCAGCAGTCCCCTGACACCAGAGGGCTATGGCTACACCTTC. Encoded protein: CASSPLTPEGYGYTF. The rearrangement uses TRBV12-3 or TRBV12-4 and TRBJ1-2, with unresolved D. V lost 5 bases to trimming and J lost 4 bases, with 17 bases between them. The CDR3 consists of 15 residues.

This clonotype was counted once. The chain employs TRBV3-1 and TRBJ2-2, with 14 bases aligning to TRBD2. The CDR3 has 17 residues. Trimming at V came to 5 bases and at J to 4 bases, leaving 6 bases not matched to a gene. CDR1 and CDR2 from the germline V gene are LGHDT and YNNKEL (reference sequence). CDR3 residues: CASSTRLAGGRTGELFF. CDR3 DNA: TGTGCCAGCAGCACTCGACTAGCGGGAGGGCGCACCGGGGAGCTGTTTTTT.

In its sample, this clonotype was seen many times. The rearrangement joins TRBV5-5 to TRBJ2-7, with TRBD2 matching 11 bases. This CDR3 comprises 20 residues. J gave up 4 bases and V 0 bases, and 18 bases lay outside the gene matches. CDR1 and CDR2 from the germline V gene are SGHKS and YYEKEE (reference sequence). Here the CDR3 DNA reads TGTGCCAGCAGCTTGGATCCGGGACTAGCGGATTCGGTACCGATTTACGAGCAGTACTTC. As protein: CASSLDPGLADSVPIYEQYF.

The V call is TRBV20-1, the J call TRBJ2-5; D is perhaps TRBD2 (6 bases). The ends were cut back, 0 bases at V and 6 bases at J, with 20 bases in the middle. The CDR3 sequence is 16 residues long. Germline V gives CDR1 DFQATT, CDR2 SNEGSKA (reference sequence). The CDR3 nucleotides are TGCAGTGCTAGAGATTTTGGAGGGCCTACCTCGCAGACCCAGTACTTC. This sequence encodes CSARDFGGPTSQTQYF.